Shown below are 4 T cell receptor beta chains from a single sample sequenced in a study of radiotherapy plus CTLA-4 blockade in lung cancer. Produced via immunoSEQ multiplex PCR; TCRdb's table is partial and in-frame only. This table has about 90,000 clones, approximately 80% appearing once. The sample in question was peripheral blood, obtained from a patient treated with radiotherapy plus ipilimumab. The receptors were sampled from a human donor with non-small cell lung cancer that progressed on radiotherapy plus ipilimumab.

This clone was counted once. The J gene is TRBJ1-5, the V gene TRBV19, with D unresolved. Deletions cut 3 bases from V and 5 bases from J, with 8 bases between. This CDR3 is built from 13 residues. Germline V lookup: CDR1 LNHDA, CDR2 SQIVND (reference sequence). DNA of the CDR3: TGTGCCAGTAGTATCGACCCGTATCAGCCCCAGCATTTT. Its protein is CASSIDPYQPQHF.

This chain links TRBV18 with TRBJ2-7; the D gene is possibly TRBD2 (7 bases). In germline, CDR1 is KGHSH, CDR2 LQKENI. The CDR3 has 13 residues. V gave up 0 bases and J gave up 6 bases, with 9 bases separating them. The DNA for the CDR3 is TGTGCCAGCTCACCACCGGGGGGGCTCGAGCAGTACTTC. Protein: CASSPPGGLEQYF. The whole variable domain, filled in from reference TRBV18 and TRBJ2-7, reads NAGVMQNPRHLVRRRGQEARLRCSPMKGHSHVYWYRQLPEEGLKFMVYLQKENIIDESGMPKERFSAEFPKEGPSILRIQQVVRGDSAAYFCASSPPGGLEQYFGPGTRLTVT.

This rearrangement joins TRBV27 to TRBJ2-6, with D perhaps matching TRBD1 (5 bases). Germline CDR1 is MNHEY and CDR2 is SMNVEV (reference sequence). The CDR3 extends over 17 amino acids. Trimming took 6 bases from V and 0 from J, leaving 15 bases between them. The CDR3 region is CASRRTGSNSGANVLTF. Written as DNA, the CDR3 is TGTGCCAGCAGGAGAACAGGTTCGAACTCTGGGGCCAACGTCCTGACTTTC.

This clone occurred once. This chain joins TRBV11-3 and TRBJ2-4; 8 bases agree with TRBD1. Per the germline V gene, CDR1 is SGHNT and CDR2 is YENEEA. The V segment lost 5 bases and the J segment 3 bases; nucleotides outside the gene matches: 6. CDR3 length equals 15 residues. CDR3 protein: CASSHSTGGKNIQYF. The CDR3 DNA is TGTGCCAGCAGCCACTCTACAGGGGGCAAAAACATTCAGTACTTC. The full variable domain, with the rest looked up from reference TRBV11-3 and TRBJ2-4, is EAGVVQSPRYKIIEKKQPVAFWCNPISGHNTLYWYLQNLGQGPELLIRYENEEAVDDSQLPKDRFSAERLKGVDSTLKIQPAELGDSAVYLCASSHSTGGKNIQYFGAGTRLSVL.